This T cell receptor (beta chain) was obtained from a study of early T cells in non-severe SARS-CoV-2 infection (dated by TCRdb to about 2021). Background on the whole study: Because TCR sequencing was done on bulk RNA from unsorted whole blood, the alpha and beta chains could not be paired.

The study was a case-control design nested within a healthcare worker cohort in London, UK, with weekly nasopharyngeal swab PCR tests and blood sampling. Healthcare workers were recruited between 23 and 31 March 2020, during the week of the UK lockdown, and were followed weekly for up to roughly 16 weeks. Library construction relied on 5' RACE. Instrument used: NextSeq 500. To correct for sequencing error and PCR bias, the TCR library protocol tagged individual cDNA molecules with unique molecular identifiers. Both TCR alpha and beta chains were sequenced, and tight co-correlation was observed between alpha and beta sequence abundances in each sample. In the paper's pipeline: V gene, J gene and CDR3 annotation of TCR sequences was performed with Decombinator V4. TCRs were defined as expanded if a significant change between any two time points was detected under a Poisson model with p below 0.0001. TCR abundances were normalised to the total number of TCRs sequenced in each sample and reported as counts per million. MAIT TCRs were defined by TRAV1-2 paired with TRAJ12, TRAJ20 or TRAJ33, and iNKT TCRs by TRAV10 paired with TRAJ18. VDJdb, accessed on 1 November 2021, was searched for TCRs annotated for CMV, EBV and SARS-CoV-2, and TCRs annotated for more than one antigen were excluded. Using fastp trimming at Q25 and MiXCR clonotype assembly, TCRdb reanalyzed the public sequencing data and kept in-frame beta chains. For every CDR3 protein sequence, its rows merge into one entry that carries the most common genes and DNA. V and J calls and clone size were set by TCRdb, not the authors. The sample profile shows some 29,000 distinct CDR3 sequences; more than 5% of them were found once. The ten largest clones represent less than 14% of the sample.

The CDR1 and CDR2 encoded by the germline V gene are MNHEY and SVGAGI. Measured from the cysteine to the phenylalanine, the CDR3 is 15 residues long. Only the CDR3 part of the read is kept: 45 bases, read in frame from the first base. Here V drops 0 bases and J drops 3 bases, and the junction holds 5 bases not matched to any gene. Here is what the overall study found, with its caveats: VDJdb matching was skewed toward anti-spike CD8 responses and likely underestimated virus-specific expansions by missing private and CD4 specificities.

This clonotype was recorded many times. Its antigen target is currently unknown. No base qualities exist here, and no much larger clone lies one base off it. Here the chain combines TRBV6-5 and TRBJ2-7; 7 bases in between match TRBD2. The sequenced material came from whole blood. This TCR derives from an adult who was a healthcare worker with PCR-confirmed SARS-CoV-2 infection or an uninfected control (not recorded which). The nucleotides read TGTGCCAGCAGTTACTCGGCTAGCGGATACTACGAGCAGTACTTC. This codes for CASSYSASGYYEQYF.